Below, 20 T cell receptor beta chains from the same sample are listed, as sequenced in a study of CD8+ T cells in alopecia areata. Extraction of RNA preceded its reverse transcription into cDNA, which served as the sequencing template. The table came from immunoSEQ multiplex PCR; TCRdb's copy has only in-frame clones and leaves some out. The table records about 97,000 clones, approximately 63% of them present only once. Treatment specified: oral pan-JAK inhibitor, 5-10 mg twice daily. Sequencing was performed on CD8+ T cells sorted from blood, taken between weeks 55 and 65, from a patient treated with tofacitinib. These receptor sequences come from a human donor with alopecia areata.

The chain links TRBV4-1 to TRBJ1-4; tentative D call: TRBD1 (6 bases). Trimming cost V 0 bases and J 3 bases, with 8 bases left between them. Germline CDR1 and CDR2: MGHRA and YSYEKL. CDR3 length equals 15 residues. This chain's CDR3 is CASSQERGSNEKLFF. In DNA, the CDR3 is TGCGCCAGCAGCCAAGAGAGGGGGTCTAATGAAAAACTGTTTTTT.

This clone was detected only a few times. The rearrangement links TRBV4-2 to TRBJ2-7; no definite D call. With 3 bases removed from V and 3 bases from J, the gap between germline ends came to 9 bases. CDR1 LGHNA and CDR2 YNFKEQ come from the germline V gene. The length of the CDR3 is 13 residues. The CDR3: CASSQDGYYEQYF. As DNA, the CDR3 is TGTGCCAGCAGCCAGGACGGATACTACGAGCAGTACTTC.

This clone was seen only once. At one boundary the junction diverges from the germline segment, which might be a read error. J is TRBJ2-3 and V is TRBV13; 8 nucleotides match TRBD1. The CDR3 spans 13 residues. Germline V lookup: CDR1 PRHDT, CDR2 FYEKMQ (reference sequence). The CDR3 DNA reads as TGTGCCAGCAGCCCCGGTTCGACAGGGGACCCAACTTTT. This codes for CASSPGSTGDPTF.

CDR3: CASTWGGGQPQHF. The DNA of the CDR3 is TGTGCCAGTACGTGGGGGGGAGGTCAGCCCCAGCATTTT. The chain has TRBV19 and TRBJ1-5; D is possibly TRBD1 (5 bases). The V end was cut by 7 bases, the J end by 6 bases, with 13 bases between. This CDR3 has 13 residues. The germline CDR1 and CDR2 sequences are LNHDA and SQIVND (reference sequence).

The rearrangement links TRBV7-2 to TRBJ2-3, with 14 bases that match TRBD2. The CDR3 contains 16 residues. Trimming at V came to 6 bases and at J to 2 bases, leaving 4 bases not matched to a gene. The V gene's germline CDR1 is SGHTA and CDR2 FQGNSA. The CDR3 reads CASSRTSGGSTDTQYF. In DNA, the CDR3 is TGTGCCAGCAGTAGGACTAGCGGGGGGTCCACAGATACGCAGTATTTT.

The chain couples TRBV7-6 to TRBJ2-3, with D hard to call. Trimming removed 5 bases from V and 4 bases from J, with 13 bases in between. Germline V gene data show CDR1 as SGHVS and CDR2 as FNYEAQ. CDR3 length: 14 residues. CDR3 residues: CASSPISRADTQYF. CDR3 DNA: TGTGCCAGCAGCCCTATCAGTCGCGCAGATACGCAGTATTTT.

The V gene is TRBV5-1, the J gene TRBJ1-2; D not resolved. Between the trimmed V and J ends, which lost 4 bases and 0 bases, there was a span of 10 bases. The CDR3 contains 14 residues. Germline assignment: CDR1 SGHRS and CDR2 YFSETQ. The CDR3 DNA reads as TGCGCCAGCAGCCCGCCAGCCTCTAACTATGGCTACACCTTC. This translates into CASSPPASNYGYTF.

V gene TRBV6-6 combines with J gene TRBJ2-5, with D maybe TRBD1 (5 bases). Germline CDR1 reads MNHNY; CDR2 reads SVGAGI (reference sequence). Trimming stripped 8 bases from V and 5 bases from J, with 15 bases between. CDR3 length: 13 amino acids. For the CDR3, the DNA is TGTGCCAGCGGTAAAGGGGTTTCCGAGACCCAGTACTTC. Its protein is CASGKGVSETQYF.

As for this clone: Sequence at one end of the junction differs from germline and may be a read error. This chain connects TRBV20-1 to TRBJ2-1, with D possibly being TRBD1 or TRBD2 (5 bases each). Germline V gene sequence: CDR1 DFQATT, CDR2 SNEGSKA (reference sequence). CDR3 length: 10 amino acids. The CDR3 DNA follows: TGCAGTGCTAATACTAGAGCACAGGTCTTC. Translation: CSANTRAQVF.

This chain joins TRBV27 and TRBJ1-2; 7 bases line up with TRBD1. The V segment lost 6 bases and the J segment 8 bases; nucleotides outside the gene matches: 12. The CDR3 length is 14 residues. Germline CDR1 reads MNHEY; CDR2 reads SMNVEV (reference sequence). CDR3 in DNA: TGTGCCAGCAGACCGGACAGGCCCTTGGGAGGCTACACCTTC. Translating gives CASRPDRPLGGYTF.

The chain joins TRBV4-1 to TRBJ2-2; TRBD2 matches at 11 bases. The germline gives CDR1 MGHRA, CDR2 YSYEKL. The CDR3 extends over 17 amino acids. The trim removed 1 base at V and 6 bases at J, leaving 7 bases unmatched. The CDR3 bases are TGCGCCAGCAGCCAAGGGCGGCTAGCGGGGGGTGCCGGGGAGCTGTTTTTT. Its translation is CASSQGRLAGGAGELFF.

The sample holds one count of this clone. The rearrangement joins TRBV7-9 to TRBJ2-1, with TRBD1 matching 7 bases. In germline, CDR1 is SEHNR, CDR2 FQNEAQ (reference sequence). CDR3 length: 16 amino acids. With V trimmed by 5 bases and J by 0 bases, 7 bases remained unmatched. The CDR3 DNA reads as TGTGCCAGCAGCCCACCGACAGGGTACTCCTACAATGAGCAGTTCTTC. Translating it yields CASSPPTGYSYNEQFF.

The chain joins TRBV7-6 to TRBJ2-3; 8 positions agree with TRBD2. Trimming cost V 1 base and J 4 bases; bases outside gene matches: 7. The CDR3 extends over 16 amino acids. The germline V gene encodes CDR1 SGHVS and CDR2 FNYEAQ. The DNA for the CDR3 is TGTGCCAGCAGCTTAGTTGCTAGCGGGCCATCAGATACGCAGTATTTT. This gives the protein CASSLVASGPSDTQYF.

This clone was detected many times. The DNA of the CDR3 is TGTGCCATCACACAGGGGGGCCTGAACACTGAAGCTTTCTTT. This translates into CAITQGGLNTEAFF. The rearrangement links TRBV10-3 to TRBJ1-1; 8 positions match TRBD1. CDR1 and CDR2 from the germline V gene are ENHRY and SYGVKD. The CDR3 contains 14 residues. Losses at the gene ends were 7 bases for V and 0 bases for J; bases not matched to a gene: 4.

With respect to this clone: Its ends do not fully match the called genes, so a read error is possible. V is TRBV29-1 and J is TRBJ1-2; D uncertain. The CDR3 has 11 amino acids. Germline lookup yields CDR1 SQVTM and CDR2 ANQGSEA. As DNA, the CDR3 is TGCAGCGTTGAAGGTCGAGATGGCTACGCCTTC. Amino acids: CSVEGRDGYAF.

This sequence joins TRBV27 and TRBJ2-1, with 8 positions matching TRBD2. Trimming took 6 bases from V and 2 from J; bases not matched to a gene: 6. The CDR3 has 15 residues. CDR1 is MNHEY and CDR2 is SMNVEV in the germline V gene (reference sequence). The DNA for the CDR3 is TGTGCCAGCAGCCGGGGGGGCGTAGCCTACAATGAGCAGTTCTTC. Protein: CASSRGGVAYNEQFF.

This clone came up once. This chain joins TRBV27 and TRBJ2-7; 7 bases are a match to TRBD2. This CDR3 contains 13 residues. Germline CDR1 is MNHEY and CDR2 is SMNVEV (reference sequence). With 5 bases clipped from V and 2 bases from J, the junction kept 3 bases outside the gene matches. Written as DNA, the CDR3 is TGTGCCAGCAGTATTGGGGGGGCCTACGAGCAGTACTTC. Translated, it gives CASSIGGAYEQYF.

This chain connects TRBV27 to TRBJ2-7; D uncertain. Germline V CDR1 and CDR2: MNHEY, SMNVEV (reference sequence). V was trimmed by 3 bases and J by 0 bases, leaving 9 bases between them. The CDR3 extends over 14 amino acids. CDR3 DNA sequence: TGTGCCAGCAGTTTTATTGCGAGCTCCTACGAGCAGTACTTC. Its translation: CASSFIASSYEQYF.

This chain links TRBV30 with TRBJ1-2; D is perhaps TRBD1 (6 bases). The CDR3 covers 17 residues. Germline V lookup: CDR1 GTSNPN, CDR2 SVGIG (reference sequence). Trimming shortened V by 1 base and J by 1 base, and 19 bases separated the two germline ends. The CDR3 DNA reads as TGTGCCTGGAGTGGCCCTTCTACAGGGAGTTATAACTATGGCTACACCTTC. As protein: CAWSGPSTGSYNYGYTF.

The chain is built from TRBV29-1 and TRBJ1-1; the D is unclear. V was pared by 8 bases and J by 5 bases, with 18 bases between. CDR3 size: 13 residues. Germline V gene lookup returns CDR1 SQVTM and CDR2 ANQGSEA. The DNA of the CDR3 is TGCAGCACACACGACCCCTGGGGTACTGAAGCTTTCTTT. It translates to CSTHDPWGTEAFF.